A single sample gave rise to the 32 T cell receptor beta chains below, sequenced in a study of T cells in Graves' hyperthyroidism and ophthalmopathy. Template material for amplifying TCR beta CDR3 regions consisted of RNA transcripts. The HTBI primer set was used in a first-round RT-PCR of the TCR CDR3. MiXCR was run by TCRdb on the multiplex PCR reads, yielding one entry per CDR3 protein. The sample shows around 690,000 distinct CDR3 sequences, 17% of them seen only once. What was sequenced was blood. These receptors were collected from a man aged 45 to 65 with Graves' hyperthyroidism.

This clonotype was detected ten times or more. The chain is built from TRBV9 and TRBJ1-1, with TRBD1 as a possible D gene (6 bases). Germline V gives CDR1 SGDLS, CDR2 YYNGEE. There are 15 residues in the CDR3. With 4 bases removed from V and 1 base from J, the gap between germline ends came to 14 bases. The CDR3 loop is CASSLTGIGNTEAFF. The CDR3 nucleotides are TGTGCCAGCAGCCTCACAGGGATAGGGAACACTGAAGCTTTCTTT.

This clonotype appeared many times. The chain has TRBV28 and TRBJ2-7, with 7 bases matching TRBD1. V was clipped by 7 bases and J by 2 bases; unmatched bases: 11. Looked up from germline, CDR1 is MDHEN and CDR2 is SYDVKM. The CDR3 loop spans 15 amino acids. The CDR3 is CASTIGTASAYEQYF. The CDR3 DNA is TGTGCCAGCACCATTGGGACAGCGAGTGCCTACGAGCAGTACTTC.

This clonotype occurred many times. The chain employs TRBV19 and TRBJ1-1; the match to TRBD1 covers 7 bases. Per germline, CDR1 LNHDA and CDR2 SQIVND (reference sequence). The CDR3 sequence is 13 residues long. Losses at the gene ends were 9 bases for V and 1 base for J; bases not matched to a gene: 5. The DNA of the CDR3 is TGTGCCAGAGCGGGACAGTCGAACACTGAAGCTTTCTTT. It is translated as CARAGQSNTEAFF.

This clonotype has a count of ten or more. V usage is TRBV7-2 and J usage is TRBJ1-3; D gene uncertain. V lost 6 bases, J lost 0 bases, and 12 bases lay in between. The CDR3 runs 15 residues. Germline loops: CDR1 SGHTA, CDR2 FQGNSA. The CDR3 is CASSAPLASGNTIYF. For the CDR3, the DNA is TGTGCCAGCAGTGCCCCCCTCGCCTCTGGAAACACCATATATTTT. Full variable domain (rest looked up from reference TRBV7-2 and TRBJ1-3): GAGVSQSPSNKVTEKGKDVELRCDPISGHTALYWYRQSLGQGLEFLIYFQGNSAPDKSGLPSDRFSAERTGGSVSTLTIQRTQQEDSAVYLCASSAPLASGNTIYFGEGSWLTVV.

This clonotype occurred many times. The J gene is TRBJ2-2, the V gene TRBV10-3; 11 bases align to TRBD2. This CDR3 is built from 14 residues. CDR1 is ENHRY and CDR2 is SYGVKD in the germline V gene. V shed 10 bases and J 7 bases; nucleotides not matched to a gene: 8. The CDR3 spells CATIAGGTSGELFF. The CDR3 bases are TGTGCCACCATAGCGGGAGGGACCAGCGGGGAGCTGTTTTTT.

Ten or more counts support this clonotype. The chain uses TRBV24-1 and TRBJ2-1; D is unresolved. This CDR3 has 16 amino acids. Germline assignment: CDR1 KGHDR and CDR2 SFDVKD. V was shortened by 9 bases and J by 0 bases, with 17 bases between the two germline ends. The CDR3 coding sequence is TGTGCCACCTCCTTACCTGGCATCAGCTCCTACAATGAGCAGTTCTTC. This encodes CATSLPGISSYNEQFF.

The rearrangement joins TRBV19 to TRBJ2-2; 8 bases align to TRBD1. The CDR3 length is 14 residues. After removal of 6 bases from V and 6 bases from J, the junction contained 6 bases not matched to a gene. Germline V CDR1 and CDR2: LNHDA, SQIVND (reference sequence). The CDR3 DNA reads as TGTGCCAGTAGGGCCACGACAGGGGCCGGGGAGCTGTTTTTT. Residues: CASRATTGAGELFF.

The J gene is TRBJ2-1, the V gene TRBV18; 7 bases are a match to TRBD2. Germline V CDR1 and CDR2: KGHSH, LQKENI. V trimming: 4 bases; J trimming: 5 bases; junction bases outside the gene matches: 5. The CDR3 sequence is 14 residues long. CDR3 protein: CASSQTGTNNEQFF. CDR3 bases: TGTGCCAGCTCACAAACCGGGACTAACAATGAGCAGTTCTTC.

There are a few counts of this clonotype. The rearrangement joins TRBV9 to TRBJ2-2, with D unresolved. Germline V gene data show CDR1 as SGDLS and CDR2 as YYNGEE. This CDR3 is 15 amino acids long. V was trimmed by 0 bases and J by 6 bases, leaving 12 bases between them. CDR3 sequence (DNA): TGTGCCAGCAGCGTAGAGGCGGATGGGCCCGGGGAGCTGTTTTTT. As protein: CASSVEADGPGELFF.

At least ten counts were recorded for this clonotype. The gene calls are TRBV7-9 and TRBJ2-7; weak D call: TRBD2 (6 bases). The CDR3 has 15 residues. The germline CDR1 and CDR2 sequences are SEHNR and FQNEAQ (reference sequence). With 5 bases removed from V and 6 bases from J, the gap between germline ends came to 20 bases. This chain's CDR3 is CASSPRWRESPEQYF. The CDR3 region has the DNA TGTGCCAGCAGCCCCCGATGGAGGGAGAGCCCCGAGCAGTACTTC.

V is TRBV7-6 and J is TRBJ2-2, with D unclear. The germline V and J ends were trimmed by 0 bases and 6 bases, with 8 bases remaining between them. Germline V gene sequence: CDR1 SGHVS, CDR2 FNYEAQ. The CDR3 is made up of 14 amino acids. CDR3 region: CASSLAGPPGELFF. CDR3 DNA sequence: TGTGCCAGCAGCTTAGCAGGGCCCCCCGGGGAGCTGTTTTTT.

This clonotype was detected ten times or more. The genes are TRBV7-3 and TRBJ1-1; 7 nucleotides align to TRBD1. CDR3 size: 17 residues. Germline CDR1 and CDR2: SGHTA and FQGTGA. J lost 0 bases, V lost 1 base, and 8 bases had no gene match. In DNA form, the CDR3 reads TGTGCCAGCAGCTTAAGGGGCAGGGGGACAATGAACACTGAAGCTTTCTTT. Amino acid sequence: CASSLRGRGTMNTEAFF.

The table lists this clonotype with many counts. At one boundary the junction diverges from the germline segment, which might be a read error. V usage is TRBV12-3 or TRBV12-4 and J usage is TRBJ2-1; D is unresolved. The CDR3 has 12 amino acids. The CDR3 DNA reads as TGTGCCAGCAGCTTAGGATGGGGTGAGCAGTTCTTC. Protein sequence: CASSLGWGEQFF.

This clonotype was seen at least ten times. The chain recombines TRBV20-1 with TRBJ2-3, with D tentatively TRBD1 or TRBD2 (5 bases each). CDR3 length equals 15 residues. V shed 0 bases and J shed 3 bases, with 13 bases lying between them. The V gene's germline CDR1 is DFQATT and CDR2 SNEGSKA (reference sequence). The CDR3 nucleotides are TGCAGTGCTAGAGAGGGACCTCAAAGGACAGATACGCAGTATTTT. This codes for CSAREGPQRTDTQYF.

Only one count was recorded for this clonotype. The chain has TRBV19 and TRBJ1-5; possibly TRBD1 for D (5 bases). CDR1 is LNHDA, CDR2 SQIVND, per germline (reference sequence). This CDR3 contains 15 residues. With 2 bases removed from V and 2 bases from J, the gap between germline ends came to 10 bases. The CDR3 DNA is TGTGCCAGTAGTATATTTTCGGGGGGCAATCAGCCCCAGCATTTT. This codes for CASSIFSGGNQPQHF.

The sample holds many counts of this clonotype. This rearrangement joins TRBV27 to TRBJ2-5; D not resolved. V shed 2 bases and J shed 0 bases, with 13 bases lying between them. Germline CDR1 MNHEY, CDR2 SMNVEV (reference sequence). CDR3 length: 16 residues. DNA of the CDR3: TGTGCCAGCAGTTTACAAGGGCCAACCGACCAAGAGACCCAGTACTTC. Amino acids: CASSLQGPTDQETQYF.

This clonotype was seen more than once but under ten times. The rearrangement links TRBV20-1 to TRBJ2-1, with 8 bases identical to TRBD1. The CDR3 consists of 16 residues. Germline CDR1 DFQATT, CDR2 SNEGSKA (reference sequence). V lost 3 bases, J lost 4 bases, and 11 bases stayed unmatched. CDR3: CSARPNQGARYNEQFF. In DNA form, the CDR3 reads TGCAGTGCTAGGCCCAACCAGGGGGCGCGATACAATGAGCAGTTCTTC.

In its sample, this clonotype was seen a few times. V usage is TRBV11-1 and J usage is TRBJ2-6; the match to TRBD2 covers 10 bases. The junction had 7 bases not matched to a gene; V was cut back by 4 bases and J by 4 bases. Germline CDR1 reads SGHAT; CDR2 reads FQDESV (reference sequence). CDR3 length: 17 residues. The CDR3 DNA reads TGTGCCAGCAGCTCCCTAGCGGGAGATGTAGGGGCCAACGTCCTGACTTTC. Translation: CASSSLAGDVGANVLTF.

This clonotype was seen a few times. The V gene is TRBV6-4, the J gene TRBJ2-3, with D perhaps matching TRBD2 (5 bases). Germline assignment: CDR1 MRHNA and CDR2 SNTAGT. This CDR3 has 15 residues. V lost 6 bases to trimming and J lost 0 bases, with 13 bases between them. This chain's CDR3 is CASRRVGISTDTQYF. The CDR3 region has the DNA TGTGCCAGCAGGAGGGTGGGGATTAGCACAGATACGCAGTATTTT.

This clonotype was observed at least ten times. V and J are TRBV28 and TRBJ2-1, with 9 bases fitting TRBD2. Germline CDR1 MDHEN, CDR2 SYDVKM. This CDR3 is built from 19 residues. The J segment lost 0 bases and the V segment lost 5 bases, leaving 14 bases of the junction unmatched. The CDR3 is CASSILTSGAQPSYNEQFF. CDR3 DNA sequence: TGTGCCAGCAGTATCTTGACTAGCGGAGCCCAACCCTCCTACAATGAGCAGTTCTTC.

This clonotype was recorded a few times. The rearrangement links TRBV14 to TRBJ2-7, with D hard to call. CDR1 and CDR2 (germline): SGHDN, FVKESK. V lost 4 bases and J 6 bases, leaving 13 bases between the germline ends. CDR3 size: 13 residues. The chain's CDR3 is CASSPRGRAEQYF. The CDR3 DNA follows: TGTGCCAGCAGCCCCCGAGGTAGGGCCGAGCAGTACTTC.

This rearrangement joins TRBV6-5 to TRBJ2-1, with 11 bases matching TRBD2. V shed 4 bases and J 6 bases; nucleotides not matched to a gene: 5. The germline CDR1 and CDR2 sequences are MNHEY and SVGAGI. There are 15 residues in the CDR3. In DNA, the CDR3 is TGTGCCAGCAGTTCACTCGGACTAGCGGGCAATGAGCAGTTCTTC. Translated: CASSSLGLAGNEQFF.

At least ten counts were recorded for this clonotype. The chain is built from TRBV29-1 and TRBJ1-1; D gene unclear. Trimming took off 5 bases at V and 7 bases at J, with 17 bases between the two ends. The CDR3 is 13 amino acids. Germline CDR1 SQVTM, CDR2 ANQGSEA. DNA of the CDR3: TGCAGCGTTCAACGCAGTGGGAGCGGTGAAGCTTTCTTT. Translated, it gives CSVQRSGSGEAFF. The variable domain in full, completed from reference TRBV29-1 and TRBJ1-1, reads SAVISQKPSRDICQRGTSLTIQCQVDSQVTMMFWYRQQPGQSLTLIATANQGSEATYESGFVIDKFPISRPNLTFSTLTVSNMSPEDSSIYLCSVQRSGSGEAFFGQGTRLTVV.

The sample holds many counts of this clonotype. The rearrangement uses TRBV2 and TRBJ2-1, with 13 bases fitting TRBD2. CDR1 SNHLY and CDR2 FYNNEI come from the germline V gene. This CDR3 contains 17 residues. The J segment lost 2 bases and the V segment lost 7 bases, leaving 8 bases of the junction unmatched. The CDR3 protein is CASTGLAGSPPYNEQFF. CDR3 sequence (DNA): TGTGCCAGCACGGGACTAGCGGGGAGTCCCCCCTACAATGAGCAGTTCTTC.

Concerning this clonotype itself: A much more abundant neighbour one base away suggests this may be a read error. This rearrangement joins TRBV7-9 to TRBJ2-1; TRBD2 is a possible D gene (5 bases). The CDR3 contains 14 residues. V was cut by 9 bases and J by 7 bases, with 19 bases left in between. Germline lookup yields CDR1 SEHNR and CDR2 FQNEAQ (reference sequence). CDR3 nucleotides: TGTGCCAGAAGCGCCCCGGGAATTTTAAATGAGCAGTTCTTC. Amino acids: CARSAPGILNEQFF.

The CDR3 nucleotides read TGTGCCACCCAATTAAGTGGTATCTACAATGAGCAGTTCTTC. Encoded protein: CATQLSGIYNEQFF. The chain recombines TRBV5-4 with TRBJ2-1, with D unresolved. Looked up from germline, CDR1 is SGHNT and CDR2 is YYREEE (reference sequence). Trimming took off 9 bases at V and 3 bases at J, with 16 bases between the two ends. The CDR3 has 14 amino acids.

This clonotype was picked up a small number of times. The CDR3 nucleotides read TGTGCCACCAGTGATTTAGCCAGTCCCTCCTACAATGAGCAGTTCTTC. Amino acid sequence: CATSDLASPSYNEQFF. The chain combines TRBV24-1 with TRBJ2-1; unclear D gene. This CDR3 region has 16 residues. Trimming stripped 1 base from V and 0 bases from J, with 9 bases between. The germline V gene has CDR1 KGHDR and CDR2 SFDVKD.

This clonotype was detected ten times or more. In DNA, the CDR3 is TGTGCCAGCAGCTTTAGCGGGAGGGCAACCTACAATGAGCAGTTCTTC. It encodes CASSFSGRATYNEQFF. The chain combines TRBV12-3 or TRBV12-4 with TRBJ2-1, with TRBD2 matching over 11 bases. The CDR3 length is 16 residues. V was clipped by 6 bases and J by 2 bases; unmatched bases: 6.

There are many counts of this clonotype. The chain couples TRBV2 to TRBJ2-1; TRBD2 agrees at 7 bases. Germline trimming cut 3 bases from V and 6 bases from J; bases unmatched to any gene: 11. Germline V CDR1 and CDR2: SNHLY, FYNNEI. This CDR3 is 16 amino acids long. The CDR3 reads CASSESSSGIPNEQFF. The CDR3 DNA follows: TGTGCCAGCAGTGAGTCGTCCAGCGGGATACCCAATGAGCAGTTCTTC.

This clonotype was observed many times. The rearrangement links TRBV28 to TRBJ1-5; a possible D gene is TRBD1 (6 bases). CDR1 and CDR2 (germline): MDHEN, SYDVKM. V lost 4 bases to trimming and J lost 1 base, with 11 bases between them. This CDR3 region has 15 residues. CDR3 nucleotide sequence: TGTGCCAGCAGTTGGGGGGGCATGAGCAATCAGCCCCAGCATTTT. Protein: CASSWGGMSNQPQHF. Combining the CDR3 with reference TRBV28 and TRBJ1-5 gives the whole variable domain DVKVTQSSRYLVKRTGEKVFLECVQDMDHENMFWYRQDPGLGLRLIYFSYDVKMKEKGDIPEGYSVSREKKERFSLILESASTNQTSMYLCASSWGGMSNQPQHFGDGTRLSIL.

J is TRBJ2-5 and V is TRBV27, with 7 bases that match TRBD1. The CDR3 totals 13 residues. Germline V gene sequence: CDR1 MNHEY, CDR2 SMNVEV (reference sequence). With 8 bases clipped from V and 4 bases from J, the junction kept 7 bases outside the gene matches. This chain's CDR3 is CASGPNRGETQYF. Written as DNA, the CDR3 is TGTGCCAGCGGACCTAACAGGGGAGAGACCCAGTACTTC.

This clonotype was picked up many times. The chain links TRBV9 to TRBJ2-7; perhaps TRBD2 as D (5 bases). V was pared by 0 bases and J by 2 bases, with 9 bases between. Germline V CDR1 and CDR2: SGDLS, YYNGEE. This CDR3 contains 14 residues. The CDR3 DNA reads TGTGCCAGCAGCGTAGTTCCCGGGGCCTACGAGCAGTACTTC. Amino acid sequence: CASSVVPGAYEQYF.